This entry lists 2 T cell receptor beta chains sequenced from one sample in a study of blood T cell repertoires in COVID-19. The repertoire was sequenced with immunoSEQ multiplex PCR; TCRdb's copy has only in-frame clones and lacks some. Altogether around 460,000 clones are present, roughly 89% being singletons, with the ten largest covering 0.8% to 0.85%. Sequencing was done on a sample of peripheral blood. These receptors were obtained from a man aged 18 to 29 with COVID-19, enrolled during active disease.

The rearrangement links TRBV7-9 to TRBJ2-3; the match to TRBD2 covers 12 bases. The germline CDR1 and CDR2 sequences are SEHNR and FQNEAQ (reference sequence). The CDR3 is made up of 15 amino acids. After removal of 6 bases from V and 6 bases from J, the junction contained 7 bases not matched to a gene. This chain's CDR3 is CASRSASGGADTQYF. Here the CDR3 DNA reads TGTGCCAGCAGGTCCGCTAGCGGGGGGGCTGATACGCAGTATTTT.

V gene TRBV7-9 combines with J gene TRBJ2-7; TRBD1 matches at 9 bases. V dropped 2 bases and J dropped 9; count of bases not matched to a gene: 5. This CDR3 contains 13 residues. CDR1 and CDR2 from the germline V gene are SEHNR and FQNEAQ (reference sequence). CDR3 nucleotides: TGTGCCAGCAGCTTATCGGGACAGGGCGCGCAGTACTTC. Its protein product is CASSLSGQGAQYF.